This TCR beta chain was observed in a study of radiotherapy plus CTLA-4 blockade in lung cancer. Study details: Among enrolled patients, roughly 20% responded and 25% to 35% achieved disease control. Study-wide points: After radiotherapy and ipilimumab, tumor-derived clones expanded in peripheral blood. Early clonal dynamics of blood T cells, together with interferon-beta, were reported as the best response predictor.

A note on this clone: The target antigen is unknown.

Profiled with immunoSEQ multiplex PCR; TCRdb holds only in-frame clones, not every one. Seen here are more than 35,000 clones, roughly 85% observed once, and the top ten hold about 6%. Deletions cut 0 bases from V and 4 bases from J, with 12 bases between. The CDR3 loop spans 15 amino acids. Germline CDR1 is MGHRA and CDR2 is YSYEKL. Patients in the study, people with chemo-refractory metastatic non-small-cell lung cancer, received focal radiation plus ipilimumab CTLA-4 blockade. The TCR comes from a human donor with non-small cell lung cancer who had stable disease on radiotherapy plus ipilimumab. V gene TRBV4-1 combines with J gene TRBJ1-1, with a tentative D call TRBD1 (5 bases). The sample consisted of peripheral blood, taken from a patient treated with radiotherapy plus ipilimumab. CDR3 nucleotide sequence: TGCGCCAGCAGCCAAGAACGGGGGAGTGGCACTGAAGCTTTCTTT. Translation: CASSQERGSGTEAFF.